This TCR beta chain was observed in a study of T cells in Graves' hyperthyroidism and ophthalmopathy (dated by TCRdb to between 2017 and 2020). Context from the whole study: Peripheral blood was sampled at the time of initial diagnosis, prior to any treatment. Prospective prediction of ophthalmopathy was tested in an independent validation cohort consisting of 18 to 20 hyperthyroidism patients and around 16 patients who later progressed to ophthalmopathy. The study also compared thyroid tissue and blood T-cell repertoires from 6 or 7 Graves' hyperthyroidism patients. After sampling, hyperthyroidism patients received methimazole starting at 30 mg daily, and ophthalmopathy patients received high-dose intravenous methylprednisolone. TCR Vbeta CDR3 sequencing of roughly 140 peripheral blood samples (about 45 ophthalmopathy, under 80 hyperthyroidism and roughly 17 progressor patients) is reported in the paper. To identify TCR V-J signatures that set the groups apart, the researchers used a discovery cohort of 100 patients, made up of roughly 45 with Graves' ophthalmopathy and 55 to 65 with stable Graves' hyperthyroidism. The approximately 90 discovery patients were divided at random into training and test sets in a 7:3 ratio. The full study reports these points: No statistical method was used to set the sample size in advance, and investigators knew the group allocation. Most expanded thyroid clonotypes (frequency above 0.001) were also detected in blood, a finding suggesting that blood repertoires may reflect thyroid immune responses. In validation, the model predicted progression to ophthalmopathy a median of roughly 6.1 months before onset, with 65% to 71% sensitivity and more than 72% specificity. A 13 V-J signature model separated ophthalmopathy from stable hyperthyroidism, with around 91% sensitivity and about 81% specificity in cross-validation and 80%/75% in testing.

Worth noting for this clonotype: Its specific antigen is unknown. The record has no base qualities; no much larger clone is one base away.

TCR beta CDR3 regions were amplified from RNA transcripts. A first-round RT-PCR of the TCR CDR3 used the HTBI primer set with the Qiagen OneStep RT-PCR kit. Libraries were constructed in a second round of multiplex PCR, after which size selection and purification were performed. The libraries were sequenced on an Illumina HiSeq2000 using paired-end 100 bp reads. In the paper's pipeline: SOAPnuke was used to process the raw data, removing reads that contained adapters or uncalled bases, had a mean Phred below 15, or lacked an exact match to the constant primer or identifier. High-quality paired reads were merged with COPE v1.2.5, and unique nucleotide sequences were defined as clonotypes. MiTCR v1.1 was used to align clonotypes to the IMGT TRBV, TRBD and TRBJ reference segments. The analysis included only V-J combinations with a frequency above 0.0001, which together covered about 99% of the repertoires. A TCS score was defined as the ratio between F50 (clonal expansion) and ExV (chaos), using BLOSUM62-based TCRdist between CDR3 peptides within each V-J. Welch's t-statistics and random forest reduced some 510 V-J features to 10 to 15, which were used in a naive Bayes classifier (R e1071). TCRdb reran the public reads through fastp at Q25 and MiXCR, keeping productive beta chains. Rows are unified per CDR3 protein, each entry keeping the most common DNA and genes. These V and J calls rely on TCRdb rather than the paper's analysis. Within this sample are 300,000 to 400,000 distinct CDR3 sequences, with approximately 15% of them counted one time only. The ten biggest clones cover approximately 10% of the sample.

Stable Graves' hyperthyroidism was defined as the absence of progression to ophthalmopathy over 18 months of follow-up. Hyperthyroidism patients were aged 18 to 65 years and newly diagnosed, with disease duration of less than 2 months. Any patient with an uncontrolled infection, another autoimmune disease, pregnancy or lactation was excluded. Clinical symptoms, serum thyroxine and TRAb, thyroid ultrasound, and orbital computed tomography formed the basis for the diagnoses. PBMCs were separated from roughly 10 ml of fresh peripheral blood using Ficoll-Paque density gradient centrifugation. Total RNA was extracted using Trizol reagent, and RNA quality was assessed on an Agilent 2100 Bioanalyzer. Reading from cysteine to phenylalanine, the CDR3 counts 14 amino acids. The retained sequence is limited to the CDR3, 42 bases, with the frame set at the first base. V is clipped by 5 bases and J by 10 bases, and the sequence between their germline boundaries is 15 bases long. According to the germline V gene, CDR1 reads SGHAT and CDR2 reads FQNNGV.

The sample was blood. The TCR comes from a woman aged 55-75 years with Graves' hyperthyroidism. The chain is encoded by TRBV11-2 joined to TRBJ1-6, with TRBD1 perhaps the D gene, on 6 matching bases. The sequenced DNA: TGTGCCAGCAGCCTGATACCAGGGGTATCACCCCTCCACTTT. It translates as CASSLIPGVSPLHF. Reference TRBV11-2 and TRBJ1-6 proteins supply the regions before and after the CDR3; the full variable domain is: EAGVAQSPRYKIIEKRQSVAFWCNPISGHATLYWYQQILGQGPKLLIQFQNNGVVDDSQLPKDRFSAERLKGVDSTLKIQPAKLEDSAVYLCASSLIPGVSPLHFGNGTRLTVT.